These 10 T cell receptor beta chains share one sample of origin, sequenced in a study of T cell changes during pregnancy in multiple sclerosis. Sequencing used immunoSEQ multiplex PCR; TCRdb keeps in-frame clones, though not all of them. The sample yields tens of thousands of clones, approximately 91% seen once. This sample comprised peripheral blood, obtained in the first trimester of pregnancy. All receptors derive from a female donor with multiple sclerosis, enrolled in a pregnancy study.

In DNA, the CDR3 is TGCGCCAGCTGCGCTTCCGGGACTAGCGGGTACAATGAGCAGTTCTTC. Amino acid sequence: CASCASGTSGYNEQFF. The chain couples TRBV5-1 to TRBJ2-1; 12 bases map to TRBD2. The CDR3 contains 16 residues. With V trimmed by 7 bases and J by 4 bases, 9 bases remained unmatched. CDR1 is SGHRS, CDR2 YFSETQ, per germline.

The genes are TRBV18 and TRBJ1-2, with TRBD1 matching 8 bases. The germline gives CDR1 KGHSH, CDR2 LQKENI. V lost 4 bases and J lost 8; bases outside the gene matches: 6. This CDR3 contains 13 residues. Written as DNA, the CDR3 is TGTGCCAGCTCACAACAGGACAGGGACGGCTACACCTTC. It encodes CASSQQDRDGYTF.

The chain joins TRBV28 to TRBJ2-2; D possibly corresponds to TRBD1 (6 bases). The CDR3 length is 14 residues. The V end lost 8 bases, the J end lost 0 bases, and 10 bases lay between the germline ends. The germline V gene has CDR1 MDHEN and CDR2 SYDVKM. The CDR3: CASVDRSNTGELFF. The CDR3 DNA reads TGTGCCAGCGTGGACAGATCGAACACCGGGGAGCTGTTTTTT.

The rearrangement links TRBV28 to TRBJ2-5, with D maybe TRBD1 (6 bases). Trimming pared 8 bases from V and 4 bases from J, leaving 17 bases between. This CDR3 has 14 amino acids. Per germline, CDR1 MDHEN and CDR2 SYDVKM. Here the CDR3 reads CASRTAGTRETQYF. CDR3 nucleotide sequence: TGTGCCAGCCGCACCGCCGGGACAAGAGAGACCCAGTACTTC.

The chain carries TRBV18 and TRBJ2-1; TRBD2 matches 8 bases. V shed 2 bases and J 5 bases; nucleotides not matched to a gene: 5. In germline, CDR1 is KGHSH, CDR2 LQKENI. The CDR3 spans 15 residues. The CDR3 nucleotides are TGTGCCAGCTCACCAGGCCTAGCGGGTAACAATGAGCAGTTCTTC. Translating it yields CASSPGLAGNNEQFF.

The chain carries TRBV25-1 and TRBJ1-5; 9 nucleotides match TRBD1. V shed 6 bases, J shed 7 bases, and the junction held 16 bases outside the gene matches. The germline V gene has CDR1 MGHDK and CDR2 SYGVNS. The CDR3 runs 17 residues. The chain's CDR3 is CASREGGQGFDQQPQHF. Here the CDR3 DNA reads TGTGCCAGCAGGGAGGGCGGACAGGGGTTTGATCAGCAGCCCCAGCATTTT.

This chain joins TRBV4-1 and TRBJ2-7; D may be TRBD2 (6 bases). V was cut by 0 bases and J by 4 bases, with 16 bases left in between. The CDR3 sequence is 16 residues long. Germline CDR1 is MGHRA and CDR2 is YSYEKL. This CDR3 reads CASSQDRAGGGYEQYF. The CDR3 DNA reads TGCGCCAGCAGCCAAGATCGGGCAGGAGGAGGGTACGAGCAGTACTTC.

Only a few counts were recorded for this clone. The chain couples TRBV19 to TRBJ2-6, with D perhaps TRBD1 (6 bases). This CDR3 has 16 residues. The V gene's germline CDR1 is LNHDA and CDR2 SQIVND (reference sequence). Trimming pared 3 bases from V and 3 bases from J, leaving 12 bases between. The CDR3 DNA reads as TGTGCCAGTAGTATCGGACAGTCAATTGGGGCCAACGTCCTGACTTTC. Translated, it gives CASSIGQSIGANVLTF.

The table lists this clone with a count of one. The chain couples TRBV10-3 to TRBJ2-7; D gene unclear. The V end was cut by 3 bases, the J end by 0 bases, with 12 bases between. The CDR3 has 15 amino acids. Germline assignment: CDR1 ENHRY and CDR2 SYGVKD. CDR3 nucleotides: TGTGCCATCAGTGAACAGTCTCAAGGCTCCTACGAGCAGTACTTC. Translating gives CAISEQSQGSYEQYF.

The chain couples TRBV19 to TRBJ2-1, with 12 bases fitting TRBD2. The CDR3 consists of 19 residues. Germline CDR1 is LNHDA and CDR2 is SQIVND (reference sequence). The ends lost 4 bases at V and 2 bases at J; junction bases unmatched: 12. The CDR3 nucleotides read TGTGCCAGTAGTACCACCGGGACTAGCGGGCACAGGGCCTACAATGAGCAGTTCTTC. It codes for CASSTTGTSGHRAYNEQFF.